The rows below give T cell receptor beta chains drawn from one sample of a study of OX40 agonist ivuxolimab in advanced cancers. Assay: immunoSEQ multiplex PCR; the TCRdb copy retains only in-frame clones and omits some. The sample lists 55,000 to 65,000 clones, under 90% occurring once. The starting material was CD4+ or CD8+ T cells sorted from blood, obtained in a trial of the OX40 agonist ivuxolimab. The origin of the receptors is an adult with an advanced solid tumor such as melanoma, head and neck, liver or kidney cancer. Both conserved end residues are part of each CDR3. Each record gives: J gene, CDR3 length, V gene, D gene, clone size, CDR3 protein, CDR3 DNA. The D gene is left open where the match is weak. For some rows the clone size is stated as once, few or many, or as a class when expanded; others skip it.

>TRBJ2-5|13|TRBV6-5|-|-
CASSYSGQETQYF
TGTGCCAGCAGTTACTCGGGGCAGGAGACCCAGTACTTC
>TRBJ1-5|13|TRBV30|-|-
CAWSVLVNQPQHF
TGTGCCTGGAGTGTCCTGGTGAATCAGCCCCAGCATTTT
>TRBJ1-2|12|TRBV10-3|-|-
CAISAGDSGYTF
TGTGCCATCAGTGCGGGTGACAGTGGCTACACCTTC
>TRBJ1-1|14|TRBV12-5|-|medium-sized
CASGSGQPNTEAFF
TGTGCTAGTGGGTCCGGACAACCGAACACTGAAGCTTTCTTT
>TRBJ2-1|12|TRBV30|-|-
CAWSLSGNEQFF
TGTGCCTGGAGTCTTAGCGGAAATGAGCAGTTCTTC
>TRBJ2-7|18|TRBV27|TRBD1|-
CASRAGTGLYREGYEQYF
TGTGCCAGCCGAGCCGGGACAGGGTTATATCGCGAGGGCTACGAGCAGTACTTC
>TRBJ2-7|12|TRBV2|-|-
CASSQTVFGQYF
TGTGCCAGCAGTCAGACCGTTTTCGGGCAGTACTTC
>TRBJ1-4|12|TRBV5-6|TRBD1|once
CASSLGTGVLFF
TGTGCCAGCAGCTTGGGTACAGGGGTGCTGTTTTTT
>TRBJ1-1|13|TRBV30|TRBD1|-
CAYDRGLSTEAFF
TGTGCCTACGACAGGGGATTGAGCACTGAAGCTTTCTTT
>TRBJ2-3|15|TRBV7-3|-|-
CASSSQGGRTDTQYF
TGTGCCAGCAGTTCTCAAGGGGGGAGAACAGATACGCAGTATTTT
>TRBJ2-7|12|TRBV2|-|-
CASRAFSYEQYF
TGTGCCAGCAGGGCTTTCTCCTACGAGCAGTACTTC
>TRBJ1-1|16|TRBV6-5|TRBD1|-
CASSYGQGVWNTEAFF
TGTGCCAGCAGTTATGGACAGGGGGTATGGAACACTGAAGCTTTCTTT
>TRBJ2-5|17|TRBV4-1|-|-
CASSQGSGTLAGETQYF
TGCGCCAGCAGCCAAGGCTCCGGGACCCTGGCAGGAGAGACCCAGTACTTC
>TRBJ2-7|11|TRBV6-5|TRBD1|once
CASSSGGEQYF
TGTGCCAGCAGTTCAGGGGGCGAGCAGTACTTC
>TRBJ2-1|17|TRBV5-1|-|-
CASSLAGFIGTDNEQFF
TGCGCCAGCAGCTTGGCCGGGTTTATCGGGACCGACAATGAGCAGTTCTTC
>TRBJ1-1|16|TRBV5-6|-|-
CASSPYAGVENTEAFF
TGTGCCAGCAGCCCGTACGCGGGGGTAGAGAACACTGAAGCTTTCTTT
>TRBJ2-5|16|TRBV7-2|-|-
CASSLGNVASGETQYF
TGTGCCAGCAGCTTAGGGAATGTAGCATCCGGGGAGACCCAGTACTTC
>TRBJ1-2|14|TRBV25-1|-|-
CASSGAGRLYGYTF
TGTGCCAGCAGTGGGGCAGGGCGGCTCTATGGCTACACCTTC
>TRBJ2-3|13|TRBV7-2|TRBD2|-
CASTSGFTDTQYF
TGTGCCAGCACTAGCGGATTCACAGATACGCAGTATTTT
>TRBJ2-5|15|TRBV9|-|-
CASSVEGSSRETQYF
TGTGCCAGCAGCGTAGAAGGCAGCTCGAGAGAGACCCAGTACTTC
>TRBJ2-1|15|TRBV10-1|-|-
CASSEGGQGGDEQFF
TGCGCCAGCAGTGAGGGGGGGCAAGGCGGCGATGAGCAGTTCTTC
>TRBJ2-7|14|TRBV5-6|TRBD1|-
CASSLVQGAYEQYF
TGTGCCAGCAGCTTGGTTCAGGGGGCCTACGAGCAGTACTTC
>TRBJ1-2|15|TRBV7-9|-|-
CASSLLVSPRNLYTF
TGTGCCAGCAGCTTGCTAGTATCCCCAAGAAATCTCTACACCTTC
>TRBJ1-3|15|TRBV4-1|-|few
CASSQDGRAGNTIYF
TGCGCCAGCAGCCAAGATGGCAGGGCTGGAAACACCATATATTTT
>TRBJ1-1|14|TRBV2|-|few
CASSVTIGWTEAFF
TGTGCCAGCAGTGTAACCATCGGATGGACTGAAGCTTTCTTT
>TRBJ1-5|15|TRBV6-6|-|-
CASSYPKVSNQPQHF
TGTGCCAGCAGTTACCCGAAGGTTAGCAATCAGCCCCAGCATTTT
>TRBJ1-5|17|TRBV28|-|-
CASDTQGFRLLRQPQHF
TGTGCCAGTGATACTCAGGGGTTCCGGCTACTTCGGCAGCCCCAGCATTTT
>TRBJ2-2|19|TRBV30|-|-
CAWGPPGHGAGVRTGELFF
TGTGCCTGGGGGCCCCCGGGACATGGGGCGGGAGTTAGAACCGGGGAGCTGTTTTTT
>TRBJ2-2|15|TRBV11-1|TRBD2|few
CASSLALGGTGELFF
TGTGCCAGCAGCTTAGCCTTGGGGGGGACCGGGGAGCTGTTTTTT
>TRBJ2-4|19|TRBV5-6|-|-
CASSLRPPSLTVAKNIQYF
TGTGCCAGCAGCTTGCGTCCCCCTAGCCTTACCGTAGCCAAAAACATTCAGTACTTC
>TRBJ2-2|19|TRBV7-9|TRBD2|-
CASSLRFLAGATYTGELFF
TGTGCCAGCAGCTTAAGGTTTCTAGCGGGAGCAACGTACACCGGGGAGCTGTTTTTT
>TRBJ2-4|13|TRBV29-1|-|-
CSVGGSAKNIQYF
TGCAGCGTTGGCGGGTCAGCCAAAAACATTCAGTACTTC
>TRBJ2-1|13|TRBV7-3|-|-
CASSLSSGGRQFF
TGTGCCAGCAGCTTGTCGTCGGGCGGACGGCAGTTCTTC
>TRBJ2-1|15|TRBV10-1|TRBD2|few
CASSESAGDYNEQFF
TGCGCCAGCAGTGAGTCGGCGGGAGATTACAATGAGCAGTTCTTC
>TRBJ2-7|14|TRBV10-3|-|-
CAISESPGEYEQYF
TGTGCCATCAGTGAGTCGCCGGGGGAGTACGAGCAGTACTTC
>TRBJ1-2|15|TRBV9|TRBD1|-
CASSPRQGTNYGYTF
TGTGCCAGCAGCCCCAGACAGGGGACTAACTATGGCTACACCTTC
>TRBJ2-7|17|TRBV5-1|TRBD2|-
CASSPIVTSGITYEQYF
TGCGCCAGCAGCCCTATCGTCACTAGCGGGATTACCTACGAGCAGTACTTC
>TRBJ2-2|16|TRBV5-1|-|-
CASSLMQGRNTGELFF
TGCGCCAGCAGCTTGATGCAGGGGCGGAACACCGGGGAGCTGTTTTTT
>TRBJ2-5|10|TRBV7-9|-|-
CASSLQTQYF
TGTGCCAGCAGCTTACAGACCCAGTACTTC
>TRBJ1-5|13|TRBV30|-|medium-sized
CAWSVAGAQPQHF
TGTGCCTGGAGTGTCGCAGGGGCCCAGCCCCAGCATTTT
>TRBJ1-4|14|TRBV19|TRBD1|-
CASRLQGAGEKLFF
TGTGCCAGTAGACTACAGGGGGCGGGCGAAAAACTGTTTTTT
>TRBJ2-2|15|TRBV10-3|-|-
CAISELGTNTGELFF
TGTGCCATCAGTGAGCTGGGAACGAACACCGGGGAGCTGTTTTTT
>TRBJ2-7|14|TRBV9|TRBD2|-
CASSTSGGPSEQYF
TGTGCCAGCAGCACTTCGGGAGGCCCCAGCGAGCAGTACTTC
>TRBJ2-5|14|TRBV2|TRBD2|-
CASSTLAGAETQYF
TGTGCCAGCAGCACACTAGCGGGAGCCGAGACCCAGTACTTC
>TRBJ2-1|15|TRBV5-6|TRBD2|once
CASKLAEYIGNEQFF
TGTGCCAGTAAACTAGCGGAGTATATAGGCAATGAGCAGTTCTTC
>TRBJ1-1|13|TRBV18|-|-
CASSTGQSTEAFF
TGTGCCAGCTCAACGGGACAAAGCACTGAAGCTTTCTTT
>TRBJ2-7|11|TRBV5-1|-|-
CASSQKYEQYF
TGCGCCAGCAGCCAAAAATACGAGCAGTACTTC
>TRBJ2-1|12|TRBV6-6|-|-
CASSLDPALEFF
TGTGCCAGCAGTTTGGACCCTGCTTTGGAGTTCTTC
>TRBJ2-5|14|TRBV18|-|-
CASSPRRGAETQYF
TGTGCCAGCTCACCACGCAGGGGGGCAGAGACCCAGTACTTC
>TRBJ1-6|16|TRBV27|-|-
CASSSTFGGYNSPLHF
TGTGCCAGCAGTTCTACCTTCGGGGGCTATAATTCACCCCTCCACTTT
>TRBJ2-4|16|TRBV14|-|-
CASSLGGGAVSDIQYF
TGTGCCAGCAGCCTCGGAGGGGGAGCGGTATCGGACATTCAGTACTTC
>TRBJ2-7|17|TRBV28|TRBD2|few
CASSFSGLAGGRGEQYF
TGTGCCAGCAGTTTCTCCGGACTAGCGGGAGGACGTGGCGAGCAGTACTTC
>TRBJ1-1|14|TRBV9|-|-
CASSVAQVGTEAFF
TGTGCCAGCAGCGTAGCGCAGGTTGGGACTGAAGCTTTCTTT